This TCR beta chain was observed in a study of blood T cell repertoires in COVID-19. Study summary: From the United States, Italy and Spain came samples of acute and convalescent COVID-19.

Methods used by the authors: Reference gene primer amplification yielded estimated nucleated cell counts. Clones were read by immunoSEQ multiplex PCR, and TCRdb kept only the in-frame ones, dropping some. The V and J calls and clone size are taken from that table; D and trimming were inferred from the DNA. The table records about 190,000 clones, roughly 73% of them present only once. This TCR derives from a woman older than 75 with active or convalescent COVID-19. The sample was peripheral blood.

CDR3 coding DNA: TGTGCCAGTAGTACAGAGTCAGGGCAGCCCCAGCATTTT. Translation: CASSTESGQPQHF. The V gene is TRBV19, the J gene TRBJ1-5; perhaps TRBD1 as D (5 bases). Germline lookup yields CDR1 LNHDA and CDR2 SQIVND (reference sequence). Trimming removed 4 bases from V and 7 bases from J, with 11 bases in between. The CDR3 is made up of 13 amino acids.